These T cell receptor beta chains were read from a single sample in a study of shared clonotypes between healthy human individuals. Generated by immunoSEQ multiplex PCR, the TCRdb table keeps only in-frame clones and is missing some. The repertoire has 600,000 to 800,000 clones, over 60% of them found once; the top ten carry around 1.7%. Material: memory CD4+ T cells sorted from blood. These receptors originate from a woman in her thirties in good health. CDR3s include the opening cysteine and the closing phenylalanine or tryptophan. The D gene is left open where the match is weak. Part of the rows lack a size; the others show once, few, many or a class for expanded clones.

TGTGCCAGCAGCTTAGTGGGGAGAGAGACCCAGTACTTC,CASSLVGRETQYF,TRBJ2-5,NA,NA,TRBV7-2
TGTGCCAGCAAGGCCGCTATTGAAGCTTTCTTT,CASKAAIEAFF,TRBJ1-1,NA,few,TRBV2
TGTGCCAGCAGCCGTCTAAGTGTGGGCAGTTGGGGCTACACCTTC,CASSRLSVGSWGYTF,TRBJ1-2,NA,NA,TRBV14
TGCGCCAGCAGCCCGACAGAGACAGGGGGCGTCACGAGGAACACTGAAGCTTTCTTT,CASSPTETGGVTRNTEAFF,TRBJ1-1,TRBD1,NA,TRBV5-1
TGTGCCAGCAGCTCCAGACTAGCGGGTCTTGCAGATACGCAGTATTTT,CASSSRLAGLADTQYF,TRBJ2-3,TRBD2,NA,TRBV5-6
TGTGCCAGCAGACAAAAGGACACAGCCTACGAGCAGTACTTC,CASRQKDTAYEQYF,TRBJ2-7,NA,few,TRBV5-6
TGCGCCAGCAGCTTGAGACAGAACTCCTACAATGAGCAGTTCTTC,CASSLRQNSYNEQFF,TRBJ2-1,NA,once,TRBV5-1
TGTGCCACCAGCAGAGACCCTCGCACAGATACGCAGTATTTT,CATSRDPRTDTQYF,TRBJ2-3,NA,NA,TRBV15
TGTGCCAGCAGCTTGCCCCGACTAGCGGGTATCCCCTCTACGCAGTATTTT,CASSLPRLAGIPSTQYF,TRBJ2-3,TRBD2,NA,TRBV5-8
TGTGCCAGCAGCTTAGAATGGGGCTCTGGAAACACCATATATTTT,CASSLEWGSGNTIYF,TRBJ1-3,NA,NA,TRBV7-9
TGCGCCAGCAGCTGGGACCCTAATGAAAAACTGTTTTTT,CASSWDPNEKLFF,TRBJ1-4,NA,NA,TRBV5-1
TGCGCCAGCAGTCGCCCTCTCAGCACGCTCTCCTACGAGCAGTACTTC,CASSRPLSTLSYEQYF,TRBJ2-7,NA,NA,TRBV10-2
TGCAGCGTTGGGACAGGGGGTAGCAATCAGCCCCAGCATTTT,CSVGTGGSNQPQHF,TRBJ1-5,TRBD1,NA,TRBV29-1
TGTGCCAGTAGCCGGGACAGGGTAAAACTGTTTTTT,CASSRDRVKLFF,TRBJ1-4,TRBD1,NA,TRBV19
TGTGCCAGCAGTTCCCCGACACGGCCAGGGAGGGCCAACGTCCTGACTTTC,CASSSPTRPGRANVLTF,TRBJ2-6,NA,few,TRBV27
TGTGCCAGCGACATAGATACGCAGTATTTT,CASDIDTQYF,TRBJ2-3,NA,NA,TRBV25-1
TGTGCCAGCAGCGTTTCAGGGATTACTAGCACAGATACGCAGTATTTT,CASSVSGITSTDTQYF,TRBJ2-3,NA,NA,TRBV9
TGCGCCAGCAGCCAAGTGGGCCACAGGGAATTCAATCAGCCCCAGCATTTT,CASSQVGHREFNQPQHF,TRBJ1-5,NA,NA,TRBV4-1